The 11 T cell receptor beta chains below all came from one sample that was sequenced in a study of STAT3 mutations in large granular lymphocyte leukemia. Study outcomes and limitations: Every T-cell large granular lymphocyte leukemia patient had at least one immunodominant TCR beta clonotype.

Antigens of these TCRs are unknown. Assay used: immunoSEQ multiplex PCR; TCRdb lists only in-frame clones, some missing. This table has approximately 31,000 clones, roughly 86% appearing once. The sequencing sample was made of peripheral blood mononuclear cells. The source of these receptors is a man aged 60 to 69 with T-cell large granular lymphocyte leukemia. Some clones in this sample may be carry-over from other donors' samples.

The V call is TRBV9, the J call TRBJ1-2, with D perhaps TRBD1 (6 bases). This CDR3 contains 12 residues. The ends were cut back, 5 bases at V and 7 bases at J, with 12 bases in the middle. The germline V gene encodes CDR1 SGDLS and CDR2 YYNGEE. The CDR3 nucleotides are TGTGCCAGCAGGACAGAGGGGGGTGGCTACACCTTC. It codes for CASRTEGGGYTF.

The chain carries TRBV28 and TRBJ2-3, with D maybe TRBD2 (6 bases). The CDR3 loop spans 17 amino acids. Germline V gene sequence: CDR1 MDHEN, CDR2 SYDVKM. V was shortened by 4 bases and J by 1 base, with 18 bases between the two germline ends. This CDR3 is CASSSGAAGGGTDTQYF. CDR3 DNA sequence: TGTGCCAGCAGTTCTGGCGCCGCCGGGGGTGGCACAGATACGCAGTATTTT.

The chain recombines TRBV6-6 with TRBJ2-3; 7 bases are shared with TRBD2. After removal of 0 bases from V and 2 bases from J, the junction contained 2 bases not matched to a gene. Per the germline V gene, CDR1 is MNHNY and CDR2 is SVGAGI (reference sequence). CDR3 length: 15 residues. CDR3 coding DNA: TGTGCCAGCAGTTACTCTCGGGAGGTCACAGATACGCAGTATTTT. Encoded protein: CASSYSREVTDTQYF.

V usage is TRBV28 and J usage is TRBJ1-4; TRBD1 agrees at 9 bases. Germline V gene data show CDR1 as MDHEN and CDR2 as SYDVKM. Trimming removed 7 bases from V and 7 bases from J; junction bases left unmatched: 10. CDR3 length equals 15 residues. The CDR3 sequence is CASIAPGQGREKLFF. DNA of the CDR3: TGTGCCAGCATTGCGCCGGGACAGGGACGTGAAAAACTGTTTTTT.

J is TRBJ1-4 and V is TRBV13; no reliable D call. The CDR3 covers 14 residues. V was trimmed by 5 bases and J by 1 base, leaving 8 bases between them. The germline CDR1 and CDR2 sequences are PRHDT and FYEKMQ (reference sequence). CDR3 nucleotides: TGTGCCAGCAGCCAACGGAAAACTAATGAAAAACTGTTTTTT. It is translated as CASSQRKTNEKLFF.

This clone was detected a few times. J is TRBJ1-2 and V is TRBV2; 7 nucleotides match TRBD1. V dropped 8 bases and J dropped 2; count of bases not matched to a gene: 2. This CDR3 has 12 amino acids. Germline CDR1 reads SNHLY; CDR2 reads FYNNEI. CDR3: CASQGENYGYTF. CDR3 bases: TGTGCCAGCCAGGGGGAGAACTATGGCTACACCTTC. Full variable domain (missing parts from reference TRBV2 and TRBJ1-2): EPEVTQTPSHQVTQMGQEVILRCVPISNHLYFYWYRQILGQKVEFLVSFYNNEISEKSEIFDDQFSVERPDGSNFTLKIRSTKLEDSAMYFCASQGENYGYTFGSGTRLTVV.

V is TRBV10-3 and J is TRBJ1-5, with 9 bases fitting TRBD1. Germline V gene sequence: CDR1 ENHRY, CDR2 SYGVKD. This CDR3 comprises 16 residues. With V trimmed by 4 bases and J by 0 bases, 4 bases remained unmatched. The CDR3 region is CAISAGTGNSNQPQHF. In nucleotides, the CDR3 is TGTGCCATCAGTGCGGGGACAGGGAATAGCAATCAGCCCCAGCATTTT.

The rearrangement joins TRBV4-2 to TRBJ2-1, with 9 bases lining up with TRBD2. V shed 1 base, J shed 4 bases, and the junction held 5 bases outside the gene matches. The germline V gene has CDR1 LGHNA and CDR2 YNFKEQ. The CDR3 covers 16 residues. CDR3 bases: TGTGCCAGCAGCCAAGCTGGGCTAGCGGGGTACAATGAGCAGTTCTTC. Translated, it gives CASSQAGLAGYNEQFF.

The chain employs TRBV5-1 and TRBJ2-1; 10 bases align to TRBD1. With V trimmed by 7 bases and J by 3 bases, 4 bases remained unmatched. The CDR3 totals 14 residues. Germline CDR1 is SGHRS and CDR2 is YFSETQ. CDR3 sequence: CASQGQGIYNEQFF. In nucleotides, the CDR3 is TGCGCCAGCCAGGGACAGGGGATCTACAATGAGCAGTTCTTC.

V is TRBV5-1 and J is TRBJ1-1; 7 bases align to TRBD1. V was clipped by 1 base and J by 0 bases; unmatched bases: 12. CDR1 is SGHRS, CDR2 YFSETQ, per germline. The CDR3 is made up of 18 amino acids. Here the CDR3 reads CASSLNRRSQGVNTEAFF. In DNA, the CDR3 is TGCGCCAGCAGCTTGAATAGGAGGAGTCAGGGGGTGAACACTGAAGCTTTCTTT.

The chain combines TRBV5-4 with TRBJ2-7; D is possibly TRBD1 (7 bases). Trimming shortened V by 4 bases and J by 0 bases, and 14 bases separated the two germline ends. CDR1 and CDR2 from the germline V gene are SGHNT and YYREEE (reference sequence). This CDR3 region has 15 residues. CDR3 nucleotide sequence: TGTGCCAGCAGCCCGCGGGACAGCAGCTCCTACGAGCAGTACTTC. Its protein is CASSPRDSSSYEQYF.